This T cell receptor (beta chain) was sequenced for a study of response to subunit inactivated influenza vaccine. Germline CDR1 is DFQATT and CDR2 is SNEGSKA (reference sequence). This CDR3 contains 16 residues. V gave up 0 bases and J gave up 0 bases, with 11 bases separating them. One entry per CDR3 protein, called by TCRdb with MiXCR from the RT-PCR reads. The sample includes more than 600,000 distinct CDR3 sequences, approximately 18% of them seen just once. V gene TRBV20-1 combines with J gene TRBJ2-2; the D is unclear. Material: PBMCs from blood, obtained about 5 days after vaccination. This TCR was sampled from a man between 45 and 60 years old who received an inactivated influenza vaccine. The CDR3, as DNA: TGCAGTGCTAGAGATCTTAAGAGAGCGAACACCGGGGAGCTGTTTTTT. Residues: CSARDLKRANTGELFF.